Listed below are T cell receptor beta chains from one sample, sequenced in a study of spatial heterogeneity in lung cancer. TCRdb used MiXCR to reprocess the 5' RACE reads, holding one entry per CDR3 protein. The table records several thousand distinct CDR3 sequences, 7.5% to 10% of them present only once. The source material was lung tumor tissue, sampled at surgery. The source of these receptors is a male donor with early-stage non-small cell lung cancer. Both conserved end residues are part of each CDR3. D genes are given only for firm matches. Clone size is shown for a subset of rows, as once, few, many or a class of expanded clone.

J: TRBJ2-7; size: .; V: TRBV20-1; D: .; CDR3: CSARRGSYEQYF; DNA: TGCAGTGCGAGACGCGGGTCCTACGAGCAGTACTTC
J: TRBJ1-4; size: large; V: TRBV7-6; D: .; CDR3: CASSLESRTGNEKLFF; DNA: TGTGCCAGCAGCTTAGAATCCAGGACTGGGAATGAAAAACTGTTTTTT
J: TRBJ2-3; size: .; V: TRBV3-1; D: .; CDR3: CASSHNLATSTDTQYF; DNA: TGTGCCAGCAGCCATAATCTAGCGACTAGCACAGATACGCAGTATTTT
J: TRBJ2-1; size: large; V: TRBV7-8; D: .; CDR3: CASSLLASSYNEQFF; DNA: TGTGCCAGCAGCTTACTAGCAAGCTCCTACAATGAGCAGTTCTTC
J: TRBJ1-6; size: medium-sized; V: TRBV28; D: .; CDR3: CASSYQGLRNSPLHF; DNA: TGTGCCAGCAGTTACCAGGGCTTGCGGAATTCACCCCTCCACTTT
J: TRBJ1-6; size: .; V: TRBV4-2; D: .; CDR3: CASSQGTLYNSPLHF; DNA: TGTGCCAGCAGCCAAGGGACACTCTATAATTCACCCCTCCACTTT
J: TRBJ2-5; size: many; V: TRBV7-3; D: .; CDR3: CASSSGGGSGQETQYF; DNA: TGTGCCAGCAGCTCAGGGGGTGGTAGCGGGCAAGAGACCCAGTACTTC
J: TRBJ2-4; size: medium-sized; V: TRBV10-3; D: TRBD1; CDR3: CAISTSGTGENIQYF; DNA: TGTGCCATCAGTACCTCCGGGACAGGGGAAAACATTCAGTACTTC
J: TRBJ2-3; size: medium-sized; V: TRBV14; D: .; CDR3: CASSQRGVGTDTQYF; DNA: TGTGCCAGCAGCCAACGCGGGGTGGGCACAGATACGCAGTATTTT
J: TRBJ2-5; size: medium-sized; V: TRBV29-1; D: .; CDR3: CSVEKLGETQYF; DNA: TGCAGCGTTGAAAAGCTGGGGGAGACCCAGTACTTC
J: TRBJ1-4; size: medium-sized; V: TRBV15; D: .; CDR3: CATSRGQGLDNEKLFF; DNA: TGTGCCACCAGCAGGGGACAAGGGCTCGACAATGAAAAACTGTTTTTT
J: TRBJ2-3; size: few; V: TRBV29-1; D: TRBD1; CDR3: CSVPETGRGDTQYF; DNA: TGCAGCGTCCCGGAGACAGGGCGAGGAGATACGCAGTATTTT
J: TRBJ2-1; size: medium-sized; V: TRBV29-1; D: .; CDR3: CSAVLPYNEQFF; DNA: TGCAGCGCCGTCCTGCCCTACAATGAGCAGTTCTTC
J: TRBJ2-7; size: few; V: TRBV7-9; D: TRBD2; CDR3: CASSLAGGPYEQYF; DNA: TGTGCCAGCAGCTTAGCGGGAGGGCCCTACGAGCAGTACTTC
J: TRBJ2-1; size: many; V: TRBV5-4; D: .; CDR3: CASSSYNEQFF; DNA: TGTGCCAGCAGCTCTTACAATGAGCAGTTCTTC
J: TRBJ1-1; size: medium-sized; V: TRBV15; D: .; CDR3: CATSRDLGKVGTEAFF; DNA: TGTGCCACCAGCAGAGATCTAGGGAAGGTGGGCACTGAAGCTTTCTTT
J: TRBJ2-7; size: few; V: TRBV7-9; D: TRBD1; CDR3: CASSFADRGEQYF; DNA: TGTGCCAGCAGTTTCGCGGACAGGGGCGAGCAGTACTTC
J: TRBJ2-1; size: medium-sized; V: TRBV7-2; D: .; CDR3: CASSSRGRGSSYNEQFF; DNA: TGTGCCAGCAGCTCCCGGGGGCGGGGGAGCTCCTACAATGAGCAGTTCTTC
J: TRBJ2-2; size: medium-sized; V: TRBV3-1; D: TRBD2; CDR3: CASSQAAGGPTGELFF; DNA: TGTGCCAGCAGCCAAGCAGCGGGAGGGCCCACCGGGGAGCTGTTTTTT
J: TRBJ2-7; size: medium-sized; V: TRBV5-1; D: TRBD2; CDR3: CASSLTSGRPASYEQYF; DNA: TGCGCCAGCAGCTTGACTAGCGGGAGACCAGCTTCCTACGAGCAGTACTTC
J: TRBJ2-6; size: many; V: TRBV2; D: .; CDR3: CASSSVSSGANVLTF; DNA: TGTGCCAGCAGTTCCGTGAGCTCTGGGGCCAACGTCCTGACTTTC
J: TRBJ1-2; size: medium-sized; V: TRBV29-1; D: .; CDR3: CSVAVRPFYGYTF; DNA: TGCAGCGTTGCCGTTAGGCCTTTCTATGGCTACACCTTC
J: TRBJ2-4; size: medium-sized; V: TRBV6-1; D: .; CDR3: CASRAESIQYF; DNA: TGTGCCAGCAGGGCAGAATCCATTCAGTACTTC
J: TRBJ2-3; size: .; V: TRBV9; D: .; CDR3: CASSVEGLSDTQYF; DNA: TGTGCCAGCAGCGTAGAGGGACTTTCTGATACGCAGTATTTT
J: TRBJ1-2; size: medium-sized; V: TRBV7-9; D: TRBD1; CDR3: CASSSQRTGNYGYTF; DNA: TGTGCCAGCAGCTCACAGAGGACAGGGAACTATGGCTACACCTTC
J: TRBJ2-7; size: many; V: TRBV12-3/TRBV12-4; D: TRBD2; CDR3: CASSLAGAGEQYF; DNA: TGTGCCAGCAGCCTAGCGGGAGCGGGTGAGCAGTACTTC
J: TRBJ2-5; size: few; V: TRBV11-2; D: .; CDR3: CASSLGDRDQETQYF; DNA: TGTGCCAGCAGCTTGGGCGATAGGGACCAAGAGACCCAGTACTTC
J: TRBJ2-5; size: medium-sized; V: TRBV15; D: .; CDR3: CATSRDLLQETQYF; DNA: TGTGCCACCAGCAGAGATCTCCTTCAAGAGACCCAGTACTTC
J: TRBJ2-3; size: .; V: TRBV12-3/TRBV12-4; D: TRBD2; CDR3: CASSSPTSGGTDTQYF; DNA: TGTGCCAGCAGTTCCCCGACTAGCGGTGGGACAGATACGCAGTATTTT
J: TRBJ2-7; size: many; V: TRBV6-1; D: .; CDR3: CASSATYEQYF; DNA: TGTGCCAGCAGTGCAACATACGAGCAGTACTTC
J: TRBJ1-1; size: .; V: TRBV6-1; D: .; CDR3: CASSEALGTEAFF; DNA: TGTGCCAGCAGTGAAGCGCTTGGGACTGAAGCTTTCTTT
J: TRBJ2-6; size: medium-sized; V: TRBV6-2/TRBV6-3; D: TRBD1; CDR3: CASAWKGAQGANVLTF; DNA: TGTGCCAGCGCATGGAAGGGGGCGCAAGGGGCCAACGTCCTGACTTTC
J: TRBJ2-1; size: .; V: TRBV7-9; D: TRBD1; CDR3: CASKERDRVYNEQFF; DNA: TGTGCCAGCAAAGAACGGGACAGGGTTTACAATGAGCAGTTCTTC
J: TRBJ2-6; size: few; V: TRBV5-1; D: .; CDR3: CASSSTGGANVLTF; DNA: TGCGCCAGCAGCTCGACTGGGGGGGCCAACGTCCTGACTTTC
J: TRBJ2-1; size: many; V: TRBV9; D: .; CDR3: CASSPAGPSAFVEQFF; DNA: TGTGCCAGCAGCCCAGCAGGGCCTAGCGCCTTCGTCGAGCAGTTCTTC
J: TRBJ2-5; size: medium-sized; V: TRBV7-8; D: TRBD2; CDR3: CASSPWTSGGQETQYF; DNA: TGTGCCAGCAGCCCCTGGACTAGCGGGGGCCAAGAGACCCAGTACTTC
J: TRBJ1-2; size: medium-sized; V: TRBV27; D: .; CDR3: CASSLRPTEYYGYTF; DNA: TGTGCCAGCAGTCTACGGCCGACAGAGTACTATGGCTACACCTTC
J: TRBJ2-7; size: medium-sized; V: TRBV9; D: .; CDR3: CASSLSGADEQYF; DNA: TGTGCCAGCAGCCTTTCGGGCGCCGACGAGCAGTACTTC
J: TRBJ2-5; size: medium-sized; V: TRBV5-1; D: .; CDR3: CASSLSLAETQYF; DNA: TGCGCCAGCAGCTTGTCACTGGCGGAGACCCAGTACTTC
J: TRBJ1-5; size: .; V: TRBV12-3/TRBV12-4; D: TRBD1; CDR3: CASSLRQGAGGYSNQPQHF; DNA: TGTGCCAGCAGTCTCCGACAGGGAGCGGGGGGTTATAGCAATCAGCCCCAGCATTTT